These T cell receptor beta chains were read from a single sample in a study of cytomegalovirus exposure and HLA in healthy donors. This table comes from immunoSEQ multiplex PCR, and its TCRdb copy is limited to in-frame clones, with some not included. In the table there are around 170,000 clones, 70% to 80% of which are singletons. The material sequenced was PBMCs. These receptor sequences come from a man aged 18-30 years in good health and CMV-seronegative. CDR3s include the opening cysteine and the closing phenylalanine or tryptophan. A D gene is named only where the DNA matches it firmly. The size entry is marked missing in some rows and otherwise reads once, few, many or a size class.

clone_size,v_call,d_call,j_call,cdr3_nt,cdr3_aa
.,TRBV7-8,TRBD2,TRBJ2-1,TGTGCCAGCAGCAGGACTAGCGTCCACAATGAGCAGTTCTTC,CASSRTSVHNEQFF
.,TRBV7-2,TRBD2,TRBJ2-1,TGTGCCAGCAGCTTAGCCGGGACTAGCGGGAGGGTCAATGAGCAGTTCTTC,CASSLAGTSGRVNEQFF
few,TRBV27,.,TRBJ2-1,TGTGCCAGCAGTCCTACCTCCAATGAGCAGTTCTTC,CASSPTSNEQFF
.,TRBV6-5,.,TRBJ1-6,TGTGCCAGCACAACAGTCTTACGCAATTCACCCCTCCACTTT,CASTTVLRNSPLHF
.,TRBV13,TRBD1,TRBJ1-1,TGTGCCAGCAGCCCACAAAAAGGACAGGCGGAATTGAACACTGAAGCTTTCTTT,CASSPQKGQAELNTEAFF
.,TRBV2,TRBD1,TRBJ1-2,TGTGCCAGCAGTGAAAGTAGGGGGCGCTTGGGAGGCTACACCTTC,CASSESRGRLGGYTF
.,TRBV27,TRBD1,TRBJ2-3,TGTGCCAGCAGTTCGTTCCGGGACAGGGGAGGCACAGATACGCAGTATTTT,CASSSFRDRGGTDTQYF
.,TRBV5-1,TRBD1,TRBJ1-1,TGCGCCAGCAGCTCACGCAGGGGGGTTGGGACGAACACTGAAGCTTTCTTT,CASSSRRGVGTNTEAFF
.,TRBV27,.,TRBJ1-5,TGTGCCAGCAGAAGACAGTTTAGCAATCAGCCCCAGCATTTT,CASRRQFSNQPQHF
.,TRBV10-3,.,TRBJ2-7,TGTGCCATCAGTGAGCCGGACAAGTCCTTCTACGAGCAGTACTTC,CAISEPDKSFYEQYF
.,TRBV6-1,TRBD2,TRBJ2-3,TGTGCCAGCAGTGAAGATAGCGGGGGGGCAGATACGCAGTATTTT,CASSEDSGGADTQYF
.,TRBV9,TRBD2,TRBJ2-5,TGTGCCAGCAGCCGTAGACTAGCGGGGCTACAAGAGACCCAGTACTTC,CASSRRLAGLQETQYF
.,TRBV7-2,TRBD1,TRBJ1-2,TGTGCCAGCAGCTCTAGGACAGGGGGGGGCCTTTATGGCTACACCTTC,CASSSRTGGGLYGYTF
few,TRBV19,.,TRBJ2-6,TGTGCCAGTAGTCAGGGGCGTGTCTCTGGGGCCAACGTCCTGACTTTC,CASSQGRVSGANVLTF
few,TRBV6-6,TRBD2,TRBJ2-1,TGTGCCAGCAGAGCGACCGGGACTAGCGGCTACAATGAGCAGTTCTTC,CASRATGTSGYNEQFF
.,TRBV2,.,TRBJ1-6,TGTGCCAGCAGTGTTCAAGGCGGGAATTCACCCCTCCACTTT,CASSVQGGNSPLHF
.,TRBV30,.,TRBJ2-4,TGTGCCTGGAGCCCCCCAGGCGCAAGCAAAAACATTCAGTACTTC,CAWSPPGASKNIQYF
.,TRBV7-9,.,TRBJ2-1,TGTGCCAGCAGCTTAGTCATGCGTAGCTCCTACAATGAGCAGTTCTTC,CASSLVMRSSYNEQFF
few,TRBV5-1,.,TRBJ2-7,TGCGCCAGCAGCTCATCCCCTCGACAGTTAGGCTACGAGCAGTACTTC,CASSSSPRQLGYEQYF
.,TRBV19,.,TRBJ1-5,TGTGCCAGTAGTACAAACAGGGCTTTTCAGCCCCAGCATTTT,CASSTNRAFQPQHF
few,TRBV7-2,.,TRBJ1-2,TGTGCCAGCAGCCCCCGGGTGGTCGCATTCAACTATGGCTACACCTTC,CASSPRVVAFNYGYTF
.,TRBV9,TRBD2,TRBJ2-1,TGTGCCAGCAGCGTGACTAGCGGGATCTACAATGAGCAGTTCTTC,CASSVTSGIYNEQFF
.,TRBV9,TRBD1,TRBJ2-6,TGTGCCAGCAGCGTGACAGGGGCTGGGGCCAACGTCCTGACTTTC,CASSVTGAGANVLTF
.,TRBV6-1,TRBD2,TRBJ2-3,TGTGCCAGCAGTGAAGTGGTCGCTAGCGGCCTCACAGATACGCAGTATTTT,CASSEVVASGLTDTQYF
few,TRBV6-6,.,TRBJ2-6,TGTGCCAGCACCTTGATCAGGGTCTCTGGGGCCAACGTCCTGACTTTC,CASTLIRVSGANVLTF
.,TRBV4-3,TRBD1,TRBJ2-5,TGCGCCAGCAGCCAAGCTACCGGGACAGGGTTGGAGACCCAGTACTTC,CASSQATGTGLETQYF
.,TRBV6-4,TRBD1,TRBJ1-5,TGTGCCAGCAAGGCCCACAGGGGGGGTCAGCCCCAGCATTTT,CASKAHRGGQPQHF
.,TRBV13,.,TRBJ2-7,TGTGCCAGCAGTAACACAGGGGGGGCAACCTACGAGCAGTACTTC,CASSNTGGATYEQYF